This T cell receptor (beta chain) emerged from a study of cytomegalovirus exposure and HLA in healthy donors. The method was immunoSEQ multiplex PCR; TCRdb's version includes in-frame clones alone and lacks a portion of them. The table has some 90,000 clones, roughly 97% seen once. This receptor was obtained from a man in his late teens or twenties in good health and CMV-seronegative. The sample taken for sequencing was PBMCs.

The CDR3 coding sequence is TGCGCCAGCAGCCAAGAAGACGGACAGGGAGCTTTCTTT. This sequence encodes CASSQEDGQGAFF. The chain couples TRBV4-1 to TRBJ1-1; 8 positions match TRBD1. From germline, CDR1 is MGHRA and CDR2 YSYEKL. With 0 bases clipped from V and 10 bases from J, the junction kept 4 bases outside the gene matches. This CDR3 contains 13 residues.